This T cell receptor (beta chain) was captured in a study of stem cell transplantation in POMP-related autoinflammatory disease. Study at large: Hypothesis: faulty thymoproteasomes impair CD8+ T-cell selection, skewing TRB repertoires. Pre-transplant patients had naive-skewed CD4+ T cells and few CD8+ T cells. Overall study results and limits: Fewer unique TRB V-J gene pairings were identified in patients with PRAID. PRAID patients trended toward lower TRB diversity and higher clonality in all analyzed T-cell subsets.

Worth noting for this clone: The antigen remains unidentified.

The CDR3 length is 17 residues. Germline-derived CDR1 and CDR2 are LGHNT and FRNRAP. V was pared by 3 bases and J by 8 bases, with 23 bases between. Libraries were prepared by immunoSEQ multiplex PCR; TCRdb keeps only in-frame clonotypes and omits some of them. Of about 8,600 clones in the sample, 88% were seen once. Source: CD8+ T cells from PBMCs, taken after stem cell transplantation. The source of this sequence is a human patient with POMP-related autoinflammation and immune dysregulation (PRAID). Among the T cells, some may be from the graft donor. The chain has TRBV12-5 and TRBJ2-1; the D gene is possibly TRBD1 (6 bases). CDR3 coding DNA: TGTGCTAGTGGTTTTTCCCCCCACCGGGACAAGGCGGATGAGCAGTTCTTC. Translation: CASGFSPHRDKADEQFF.